The 9 T cell receptor beta chains in this list originate from one sample, sequenced in a study of shared clonotypes between healthy human individuals. Naive CD8 cells lacked CD45RO, underwent positive selection for CCR7 and left out terminally differentiated effector memory CD45RA+ cells. Generated by immunoSEQ multiplex PCR, the TCRdb table keeps only in-frame clones and is missing some. The sample carries millions of clones, about 94% recorded once. The sample comprised naive CD8+ T cells sorted from blood. All receptors come from a man in his late teens or twenties in good health.

The gene calls are TRBV7-9 and TRBJ2-7, with a tentative D call TRBD1 (6 bases). CDR1 is SEHNR, CDR2 FQNEAQ, per germline (reference sequence). The V end was cut by 5 bases, the J end by 2 bases, with 16 bases between. This CDR3 is 15 amino acids long. This chain's CDR3 is CASSPRQAGAYEQYF. The CDR3 coding sequence is TGTGCCAGCAGCCCGCGACAGGCCGGGGCCTACGAGCAGTACTTC.

The chain joins TRBV27 to TRBJ2-7, with D perhaps matching TRBD1 (5 bases). Per the germline V gene, CDR1 is MNHEY and CDR2 is SMNVEV (reference sequence). V was trimmed by 4 bases and J by 2 bases, leaving 15 bases between them. The CDR3 covers 15 residues. CDR3 bases: TGTGCCAGCAGTTGGACAATGGTCCGTCCCTACGAGCAGTACTTC. Residues: CASSWTMVRPYEQYF.

The chain is built from TRBV5-1 and TRBJ2-7; 9 nucleotides agree with TRBD1. V lost 5 bases to trimming and J lost 3 bases; unmatched junction nucleotides: 6. The CDR3 is 14 amino acids. Per germline, CDR1 SGHRS and CDR2 YFSETQ. The CDR3 sequence: CASRSGQGNYEQYF. CDR3 in DNA: TGCGCCAGCAGATCGGGACAGGGAAACTACGAGCAGTACTTC.

The genes are TRBV5-4 and TRBJ1-2, with 11 bases fitting TRBD1. Germline assignment: CDR1 SGHNT and CDR2 YYREEE (reference sequence). The CDR3 has 14 amino acids. The V and J ends lost 4 bases and 9 bases, in that order; junction bases with no gene match: 8. CDR3 nucleotide sequence: TGTGCCAGCAGCGAACGGACAGGGGGCGTAAGCTACACCTTC. Translation: CASSERTGGVSYTF.

The V gene is TRBV29-1, the J gene TRBJ1-5, with D hard to call. The CDR3 has 9 amino acids. The V and J ends lost 8 bases and 7 bases respectively, with 6 bases between them. Germline-derived CDR1 and CDR2 are SQVTM and ANQGSEA. CDR3 amino acids: CSLRQPQHF. The CDR3 DNA is TGCAGCCTGAGGCAGCCCCAGCATTTT.

The chain is built from TRBV5-1 and TRBJ2-7; D is unclear. The V end was cut by 7 bases, the J end by 2 bases, with 13 bases between. This CDR3 contains 13 residues. CDR1 SGHRS and CDR2 YFSETQ come from the germline V gene. CDR3 DNA sequence: TGCGCCAGCGCGTCCGGGCCTACCTACGAGCAGTACTTC. Translated: CASASGPTYEQYF.

The chain carries TRBV5-1 and TRBJ2-7, with 10 bases fitting TRBD1. Unmatched junction bases numbered 9, after V lost 0 bases and J lost 6 bases. This CDR3 has 16 residues. Germline V gene lookup returns CDR1 SGHRS and CDR2 YFSETQ. CDR3 coding DNA: TGCGCCAGCAGCTTGGCACCGACAGGGGGCATGTTCGAGCAGTACTTC. The encoded protein is CASSLAPTGGMFEQYF.

The chain carries TRBV27 and TRBJ2-1; D might be TRBD1 (5 bases). V was cut by 0 bases and J by 6 bases, with 9 bases left in between. Germline loops: CDR1 MNHEY, CDR2 SMNVEV (reference sequence). The CDR3 is made up of 14 amino acids. In DNA, the CDR3 is TGTGCCAGCAGTTTATCGAGCAGGGTCAATGAGCAGTTCTTC. Translating it yields CASSLSSRVNEQFF.

This chain uses TRBV4-1 with TRBJ2-1; no firm D call. Germline lookup yields CDR1 MGHRA and CDR2 YSYEKL. V gave up 0 bases and J gave up 9 bases, with 12 bases separating them. The CDR3 is 14 amino acids. CDR3 region: CASSQDRTVIEQFF. Written as DNA, the CDR3 is TGCGCCAGCAGCCAAGATCGAACAGTGATTGAGCAGTTCTTC.